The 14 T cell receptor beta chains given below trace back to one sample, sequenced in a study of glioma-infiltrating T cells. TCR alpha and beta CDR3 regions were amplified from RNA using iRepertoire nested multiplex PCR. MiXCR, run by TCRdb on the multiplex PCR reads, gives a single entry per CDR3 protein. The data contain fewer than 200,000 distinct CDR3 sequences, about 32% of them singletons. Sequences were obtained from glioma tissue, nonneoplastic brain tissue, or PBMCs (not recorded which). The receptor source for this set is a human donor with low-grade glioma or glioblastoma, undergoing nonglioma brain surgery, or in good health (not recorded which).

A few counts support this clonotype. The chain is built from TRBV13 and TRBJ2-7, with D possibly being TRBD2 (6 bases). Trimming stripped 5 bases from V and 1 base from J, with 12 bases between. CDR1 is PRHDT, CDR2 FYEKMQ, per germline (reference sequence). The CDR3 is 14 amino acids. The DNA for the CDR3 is TGTGCCAGCAGCCCTTCGGGACTTTCCTACGAGCAGTACTTC. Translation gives CASSPSGLSYEQYF. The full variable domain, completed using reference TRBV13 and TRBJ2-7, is AAGVIQSPRHLIKEKRETATLKCYPIPRHDTVYWYQQGPGQDPQFLISFYEKMQSDKGSIPDRFSAQQFSDYHSELNMSSLELGDSALYFCASSPSGLSYEQYFGPGTRLTVT.

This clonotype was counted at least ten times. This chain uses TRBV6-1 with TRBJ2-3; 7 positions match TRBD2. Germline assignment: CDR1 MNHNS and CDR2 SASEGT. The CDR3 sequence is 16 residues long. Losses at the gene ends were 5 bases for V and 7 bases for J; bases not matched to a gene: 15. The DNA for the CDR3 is TGTGCCAGCAGTATCACGACTAGCCGTCCCCCAAATACGCAGTATTTT. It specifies CASSITTSRPPNTQYF.

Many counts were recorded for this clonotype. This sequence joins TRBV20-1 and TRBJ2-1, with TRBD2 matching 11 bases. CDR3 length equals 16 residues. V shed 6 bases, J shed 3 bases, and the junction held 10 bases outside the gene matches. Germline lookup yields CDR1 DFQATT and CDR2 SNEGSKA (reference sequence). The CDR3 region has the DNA TGCAGTGCAACGCCGGCTAGCGGGGGGAACTACAATGAGCAGTTCTTC. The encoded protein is CSATPASGGNYNEQFF.

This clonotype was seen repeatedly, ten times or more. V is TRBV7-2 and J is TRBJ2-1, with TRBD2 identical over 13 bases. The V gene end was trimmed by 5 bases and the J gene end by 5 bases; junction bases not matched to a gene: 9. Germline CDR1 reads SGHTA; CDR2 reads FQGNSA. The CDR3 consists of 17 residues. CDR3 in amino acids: CASSPRMGLAGHNEQFF. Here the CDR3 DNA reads TGTGCCAGCAGCCCCCGCATGGGACTAGCGGGACACAATGAGCAGTTCTTC.

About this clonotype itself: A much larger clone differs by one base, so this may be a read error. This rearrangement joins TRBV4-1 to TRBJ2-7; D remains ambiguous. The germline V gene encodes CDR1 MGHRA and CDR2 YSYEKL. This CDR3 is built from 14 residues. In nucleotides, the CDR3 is TGCGCCAGCAGCCAAGCGGAACAAAATTACGAGAAGTACTTC. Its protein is CASSQAEQNYEKYF.

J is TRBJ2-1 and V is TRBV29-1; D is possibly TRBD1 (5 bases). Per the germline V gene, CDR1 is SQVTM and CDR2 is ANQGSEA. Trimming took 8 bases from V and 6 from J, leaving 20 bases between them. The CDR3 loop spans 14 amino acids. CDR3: CSLCTIWGRNEQFF. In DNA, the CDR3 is TGCAGCTTATGTACCATATGGGGCCGCAATGAGCAGTTCTTC.

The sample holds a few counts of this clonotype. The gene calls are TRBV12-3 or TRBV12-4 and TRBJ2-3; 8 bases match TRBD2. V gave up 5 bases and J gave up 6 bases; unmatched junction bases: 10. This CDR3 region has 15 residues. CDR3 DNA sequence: TGTGCCAGCAGTCCGGGACTAGGGGGGCGGGATACGCAGTATTTT. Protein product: CASSPGLGGRDTQYF.

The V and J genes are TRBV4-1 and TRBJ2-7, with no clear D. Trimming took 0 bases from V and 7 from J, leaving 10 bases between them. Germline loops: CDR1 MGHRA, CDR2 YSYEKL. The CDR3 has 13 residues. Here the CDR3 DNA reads TGCGCCAGCAGCCAAGATCGGGCGCAAGAGCAGTACTTC. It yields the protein CASSQDRAQEQYF.

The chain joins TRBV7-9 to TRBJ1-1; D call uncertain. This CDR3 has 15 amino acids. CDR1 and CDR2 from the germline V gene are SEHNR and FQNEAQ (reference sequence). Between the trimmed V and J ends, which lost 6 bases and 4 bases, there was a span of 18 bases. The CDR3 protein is CASRTRGRKSTEAFF. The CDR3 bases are TGTGCCAGCAGAACCCGTGGACGGAAGAGCACTGAAGCTTTCTTT.

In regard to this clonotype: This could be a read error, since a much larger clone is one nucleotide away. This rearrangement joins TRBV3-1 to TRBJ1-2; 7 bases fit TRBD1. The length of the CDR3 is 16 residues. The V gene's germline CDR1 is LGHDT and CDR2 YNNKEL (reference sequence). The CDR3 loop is CASSQRTGLSYYCYTF. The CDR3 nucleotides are TGTGCCAGCAGCCAACGGACAGGTCTCTCGTACTATTGCTACACCTTC.

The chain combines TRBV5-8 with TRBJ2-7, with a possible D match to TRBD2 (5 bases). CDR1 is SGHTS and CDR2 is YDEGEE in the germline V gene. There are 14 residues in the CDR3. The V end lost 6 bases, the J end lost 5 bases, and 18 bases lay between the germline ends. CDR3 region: CASTESAGFHEQYF. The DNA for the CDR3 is TGTGCCAGCACAGAATCCGCGGGCTTCCACGAGCAGTACTTC.

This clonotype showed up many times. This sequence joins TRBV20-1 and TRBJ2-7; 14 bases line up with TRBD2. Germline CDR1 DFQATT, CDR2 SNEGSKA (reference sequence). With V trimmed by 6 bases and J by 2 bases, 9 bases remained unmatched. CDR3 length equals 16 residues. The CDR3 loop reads CSAGTSGGVSPYEQYF. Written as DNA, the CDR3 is TGCAGTGCCGGGACTAGCGGGGGTGTCTCCCCCTACGAGCAGTACTTC.

The CDR3 region is CASRKSDEQYF. The CDR3 bases are TGTGCCAGCCGGAAGAGCGACGAGCAGTACTTC. This chain connects TRBV6-2 or TRBV6-3 to TRBJ2-7; the D is unclear. This CDR3 contains 11 residues. The germline V and J ends were trimmed by 8 bases and 5 bases, with 10 bases remaining between them. The V gene's germline CDR1 is MNHEY and CDR2 SVGEGT.

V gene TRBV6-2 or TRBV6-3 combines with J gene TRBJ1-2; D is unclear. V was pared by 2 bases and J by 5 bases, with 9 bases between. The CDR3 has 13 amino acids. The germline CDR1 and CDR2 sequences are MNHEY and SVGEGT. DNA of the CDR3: TGTGCCAGCAGTTACAGGGAAAAATATGGCTACACCTTC. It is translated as CASSYREKYGYTF.